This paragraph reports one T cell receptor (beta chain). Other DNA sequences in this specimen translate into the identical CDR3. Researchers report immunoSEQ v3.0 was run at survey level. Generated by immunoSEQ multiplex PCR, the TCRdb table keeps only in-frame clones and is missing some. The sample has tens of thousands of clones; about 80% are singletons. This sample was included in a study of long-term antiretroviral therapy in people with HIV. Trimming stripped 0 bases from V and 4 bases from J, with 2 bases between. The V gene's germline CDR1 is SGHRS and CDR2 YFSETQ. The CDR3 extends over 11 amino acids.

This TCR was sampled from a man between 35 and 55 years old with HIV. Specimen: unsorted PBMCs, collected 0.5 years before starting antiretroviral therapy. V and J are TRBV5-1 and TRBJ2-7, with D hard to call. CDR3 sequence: CASSLGYEQYF. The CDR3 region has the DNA TGCGCCAGCAGCTTGGGTTACGAGCAGTACTTC.